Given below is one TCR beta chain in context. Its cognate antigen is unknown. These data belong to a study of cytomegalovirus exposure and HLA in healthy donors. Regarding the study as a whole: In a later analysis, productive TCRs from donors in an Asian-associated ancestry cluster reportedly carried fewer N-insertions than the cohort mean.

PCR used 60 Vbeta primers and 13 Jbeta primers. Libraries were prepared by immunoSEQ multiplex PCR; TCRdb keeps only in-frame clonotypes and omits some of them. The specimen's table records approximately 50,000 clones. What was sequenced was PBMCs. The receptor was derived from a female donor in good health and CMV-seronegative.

CDR3 coding DNA: TGTGCCAGTAGTTCCGGACAGTTCCCCGGGGAGCTGTTTTTT. As protein: CASSSGQFPGELFF. V gene TRBV19 combines with J gene TRBJ2-2, with D possibly being TRBD1 (6 bases). Germline values: CDR1 LNHDA, CDR2 SQIVND (reference sequence). V lost 5 bases to trimming and J lost 6 bases, with 13 bases between them. There are 14 residues in the CDR3.